The rows below give T cell receptor beta chains drawn from one sample of a study of blood T cell repertoires in COVID-19. This table comes from immunoSEQ multiplex PCR, and its TCRdb copy is limited to in-frame clones, with some not included. The sample lists 300,000 to 350,000 clones; approximately 91% were seen once. Sequencing was performed on PBMCs or T cells enriched from blood (not recorded which). Receptors were obtained from a woman in her thirties who had been exposed to COVID-19. The CDR3 runs from the conserved cysteine through the conserved F or W. A D gene is named only where the DNA matches it firmly.

TRBJ1-1 | 14 | - | TRBV9 | CASSVAGLGTEAFF
TRBJ2-7 | 15 | TRBD1 | TRBV19 | CASSIQDRGISEQYF
TRBJ1-2 | 13 | TRBD1 | TRBV12-3/TRBV12-4 | CASSLRQGFGYTF
TRBJ1-5 | 16 | TRBD1 | TRBV27 | CASRPGQLYSNQPQHF
TRBJ1-2 | 13 | - | TRBV6-5 | CASSQQPLYGYTF
TRBJ1-1 | 17 | - | TRBV7-9 | CASSPPGGGRGPTEAFF
TRBJ2-7 | 15 | TRBD2 | TRBV10-2 | CASPNGEGRPYEQYF
TRBJ1-2 | 15 | - | TRBV5-1 | CASSLGSGADYGYTF
TRBJ1-1 | 16 | - | TRBV11-2 | CASTLNSEARNTEAFF
TRBJ2-4 | 16 | - | TRBV5-1 | CASSPGHAAPSNIQYF
TRBJ2-3 | 14 | - | TRBV2 | CALQAGAGTDTQYF
TRBJ2-7 | 14 | TRBD2 | TRBV10-1 | CASSDNGRPHEQYF
TRBJ1-2 | 15 | TRBD1 | TRBV19 | CASRTGTGMYYGYTF
TRBJ2-2 | 16 | TRBD1 | TRBV3-1/TRBV3-2 | CASSPHGTGGSGELFF
TRBJ1-3 | 15 | - | TRBV18 | CASSPRQEAGNTIYF
TRBJ1-1 | 15 | TRBD1 | TRBV5-1 | CASSRTGAQGTEAFF
TRBJ2-3 | 14 | - | TRBV11-3 | CASSVVSSTDTQYF
TRBJ2-3 | 14 | TRBD2 | TRBV29-1 | CSVAGTSLTDTQYF
TRBJ1-2 | 17 | TRBD1 | TRBV27 | CASSLGGDRGGTYGYTF
TRBJ2-5 | 16 | TRBD2 | TRBV5-6 | CASSSPGGPVVETQYF
TRBJ1-1 | 14 | - | TRBV25-1 | CASSEYRQNTEAFF
TRBJ2-7 | 15 | - | TRBV2 | CASSVRGGGGYEQYF
TRBJ2-3 | 12 | - | TRBV28 | CASREIADTQYF
TRBJ2-5 | 15 | TRBD2 | TRBV20-1 | CSASQPSGSRETQYF
TRBJ2-3 | 15 | TRBD1 | TRBV27 | CASTQDRGGTDTQYF
TRBJ1-5 | 15 | TRBD1 | TRBV5-1 | CASSPNGQENQPQHF
TRBJ2-2 | 17 | - | TRBV6-1 | CASSEVVGRGNTGELFF
TRBJ2-7 | 14 | TRBD1 | TRBV27 | CASSFRQGSYEQYF
TRBJ1-3 | 12 | - | TRBV11-2 | CASSTGGNTIYF
TRBJ2-7 | 17 | TRBD2 | TRBV9 | CASSASPGLAASYEQYF
TRBJ1-1 | 14 | - | TRBV7-3 | CASSPGRGNTEAFF
TRBJ1-2 | 17 | - | TRBV27 | CASSLTHETATLYGYTF
TRBJ2-5 | 14 | - | TRBV5-1 | CASSSGTAGETQYF
TRBJ2-3 | 13 | TRBD2 | TRBV5-1 | CASSLGGRSTQYF
TRBJ2-7 | 14 | - | TRBV7-9 | CASSPPLATNEQYF
TRBJ2-1 | 12 | - | TRBV10-3 | CAIMAGDNEQFF
TRBJ2-1 | 13 | - | TRBV30 | CAWSGGVHDEQFF
TRBJ2-3 | 14 | TRBD1 | TRBV10-1 | CASSEETGQGSQYF
TRBJ1-3 | 15 | - | TRBV28 | CASTSQGIGGNTIYF
TRBJ2-1 | 16 | - | TRBV3-1/TRBV3-2 | CASSQGGRITYNEQFF
TRBJ2-1 | 15 | - | TRBV9 | CASSVGGRGEEEQFF
TRBJ2-1 | 13 | TRBD2 | TRBV29-1 | CSVPAGGRGEQFF
TRBJ1-4 | 18 | TRBD1 | TRBV28 | CASTEVRGQGNSGEKLFF
TRBJ2-7 | 15 | - | TRBV7-2 | CASSLSTGGSYEQYF
TRBJ2-3 | 18 | TRBD2 | TRBV7-9 | CASSLKAGGNMGTDTQYF
TRBJ2-5 | 16 | - | TRBV19 | CASSTETGGGQETQYF
TRBJ2-1 | 12 | - | TRBV7-3 | CASSISSHEQFF
TRBJ1-2 | 13 | - | TRBV7-2 | CASSVTLGSGYTF
TRBJ1-2 | 15 | - | TRBV3-1/TRBV3-2 | CASSQEVWENYGYTF
TRBJ2-2 | 16 | TRBD2 | TRBV5-1 | CASSLVPSGDTGELFF
TRBJ1-1 | 14 | TRBD1 | TRBV7-9 | CASIPTGGPTEAFF
TRBJ1-2 | 15 | - | TRBV5-1 | CASSLERQTVYGYTF
TRBJ1-6 | 15 | TRBD1 | TRBV6-5 | CASSYGTGVNSPLHF
TRBJ2-7 | 15 | - | TRBV6-5 | CASSFVRDTDYEQYF
TRBJ1-4 | 16 | TRBD1 | TRBV19 | CASSTGQGVGNEKLFF